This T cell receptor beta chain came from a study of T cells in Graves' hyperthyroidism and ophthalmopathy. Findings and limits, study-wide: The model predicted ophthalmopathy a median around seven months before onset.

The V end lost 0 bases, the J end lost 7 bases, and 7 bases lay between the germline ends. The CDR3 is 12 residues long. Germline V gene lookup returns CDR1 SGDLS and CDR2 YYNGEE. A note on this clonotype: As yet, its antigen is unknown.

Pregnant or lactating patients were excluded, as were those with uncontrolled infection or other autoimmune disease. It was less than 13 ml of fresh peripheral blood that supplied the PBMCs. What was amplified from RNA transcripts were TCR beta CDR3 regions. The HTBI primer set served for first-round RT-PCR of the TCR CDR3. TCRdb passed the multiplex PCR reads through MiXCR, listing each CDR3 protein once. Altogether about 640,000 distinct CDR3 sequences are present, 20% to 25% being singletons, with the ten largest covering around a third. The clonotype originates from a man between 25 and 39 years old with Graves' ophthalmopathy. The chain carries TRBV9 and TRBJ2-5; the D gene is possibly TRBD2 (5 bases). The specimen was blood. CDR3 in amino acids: CASSVDGRTQYF. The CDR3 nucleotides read TGTGCCAGCAGCGTAGATGGGAGGACCCAGTACTTC.